The present T cell receptor (beta chain) was sequenced within a study of metastatic and nonmetastatic thyroid tumors. On the study more broadly: Repertoires from malignant and benign thyroid patients were compared across blood and tumor or nodule tissue. Study results and caveats: Malignant thyroid tumors reportedly had TCR beta diversity that was significantly higher than in benign nodules, in blood and tumor.

No patient had received any treatment before thyroid surgery. This clone was seen repeatedly, ten times or more. What it recognizes is unknown. Methods used by the authors: The study built a papillary thyroid cancer distant-metastasis classifier from CDR3 differences across clinicopathological groups. Through MiXCR, TCRdb re-clonotyped the PCR reads. The V and J calls were not made by the authors but by TCRdb's processing. The data show more than 25,000 clones, with 10% to 11% seen just once and 15% to 20% held by the top ten. V was pared by 6 bases and J by 6 bases, with 21 bases between. The CDR3 loop spans 16 amino acids. Germline assignment: CDR1 SGDLS and CDR2 YYNGEE.

V is TRBV9 and J is TRBJ2-2; perhaps TRBD1 as D (6 bases). This TCR derives from a female donor with papillary thyroid cancer or a benign thyroid nodule (not recorded which). Some clones in this sample may be carry-over from other donors' samples. The specimen sequenced was blood. The CDR3 protein is CASTPIQGSSSGELFF. CDR3 DNA: TGTGCCAGCACCCCTATACAGGGTTCGAGTTCCGGGGAGCTGTTTTTT. The complete variable domain, with remaining parts taken from reference TRBV9 and TRBJ2-2, reads DSGVTQTPKHLITATGQRVTLRCSPRSGDLSVYWYQQSLDQGLQFLIQYYNGEERAKGNILERFSAQQFPDLHSELNLSSLELGDSALYFCASTPIQGSSSGELFFGEGSRLTVL.